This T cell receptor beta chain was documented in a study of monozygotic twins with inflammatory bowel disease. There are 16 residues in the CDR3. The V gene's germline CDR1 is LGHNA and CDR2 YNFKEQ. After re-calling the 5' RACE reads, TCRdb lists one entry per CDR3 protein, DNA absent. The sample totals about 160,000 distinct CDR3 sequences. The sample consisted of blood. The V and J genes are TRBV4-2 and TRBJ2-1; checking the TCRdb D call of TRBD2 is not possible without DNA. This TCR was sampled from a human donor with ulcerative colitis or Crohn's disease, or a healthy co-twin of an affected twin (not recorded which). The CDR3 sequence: CASSQPGASGGSEQFF.